Listed here are 30 T cell receptor beta chains from one sample, sequenced in a study of CD8 T cells in ankylosing spondylitis. TCRdb ran MiXCR on the 5' RACE reads and lists one entry per CDR3 protein. The sample holds around 250,000 distinct CDR3 sequences, roughly 10% seen once. The material sequenced was blood, either unsorted or a sorted T cell fraction (not recorded which). The receptors shown here come from a male donor with ankylosing spondylitis or in good health (not recorded which).

The gene calls are TRBV28 and TRBJ1-5; TRBD1 is a possible D gene (5 bases). The CDR3 consists of 14 residues. The germline V gene encodes CDR1 MDHEN and CDR2 SYDVKM. The V end was cut by 3 bases, the J end by 6 bases, with 12 bases between. The CDR3 loop is CASSLGGFTQPQHF. The CDR3 DNA reads as TGTGCCAGCAGTTTGGGGGGATTCACTCAGCCCCAGCATTTT.

In this sample, this clonotype turned up many times. The V and J genes are TRBV20-1 and TRBJ2-5; a possible D gene is TRBD1 (6 bases). The CDR3 length is 19 residues. CDR1 is DFQATT and CDR2 is SNEGSKA in the germline V gene (reference sequence). The germline V and J ends were trimmed by 3 bases and 2 bases, with 28 bases remaining between them. CDR3 DNA: TGCAGTGCTAGGTTGACAGGCTCCCTTGGGGAAGACATACAAGAGACCCAGTACTTC. Amino acids: CSARLTGSLGEDIQETQYF.

This clonotype was picked up one time. The rearrangement links TRBV15 to TRBJ1-2; 8 nucleotides agree with TRBD1. The germline CDR1 and CDR2 sequences are LNHNV and YYDKDF (reference sequence). There are 13 residues in the CDR3. Trimming removed 0 bases from V and 12 bases from J; junction bases left unmatched: 6. CDR3 region: CATSREFRTGHTF. The CDR3 bases are TGTGCCACCAGCAGAGAATTTCGGACAGGGCACACCTTC.

This clonotype has ten or more counts. The J gene is TRBJ1-5, the V gene TRBV30; D is unclear. V was trimmed by 0 bases and J by 2 bases, leaving 11 bases between them. This CDR3 contains 15 residues. CDR1 and CDR2 (germline): GTSNPN, SVGIG (reference sequence). The CDR3 region is CAWSVSSGGNQPQHF. As DNA, the CDR3 is TGTGCCTGGAGTGTATCGTCTGGGGGCAATCAGCCCCAGCATTTT.

The V call is TRBV3-1, the J call TRBJ2-2; 9 bases map to TRBD2. Germline CDR1 LGHDT, CDR2 YNNKEL (reference sequence). V gave up 3 bases and J gave up 4 bases; unmatched junction bases: 9. The CDR3 consists of 17 residues. For the CDR3, the DNA is TGTGCCAGCAGCCACTTATTTAGCGGGAGAAGCACCGGGGAGCTGTTTTTT. Its protein product is CASSHLFSGRSTGELFF.

This clonotype was observed at least ten times. The V call is TRBV24-1, the J call TRBJ2-5; TRBD1 agrees at 8 bases. Per the germline V gene, CDR1 is KGHDR and CDR2 is SFDVKD. CDR3 length: 15 amino acids. V shed 3 bases, J shed 0 bases, and the junction held 2 bases outside the gene matches. The CDR3: CATSDRQGYQETQYF. The CDR3 nucleotides read TGTGCCACCAGTGATCGACAGGGGTACCAAGAGACCCAGTACTTC.

This clonotype was detected only a few times. The rearrangement joins TRBV29-1 to TRBJ2-7, with a possible D match to TRBD2 (5 bases). The V and J ends lost 3 bases and 5 bases respectively, with 11 bases between them. CDR3 length equals 12 residues. Germline assignment: CDR1 SQVTM and CDR2 ANQGSEA. The CDR3 coding sequence is TGCAGCGTTGAGGCTCGGGAACACGAGCAGTACTTC. It translates to CSVEAREHEQYF.

This clonotype was counted at least ten times. The V and J genes are TRBV5-1 and TRBJ2-2; perhaps TRBD1 as D (6 bases). Trimming pared 0 bases from V and 4 bases from J, leaving 7 bases between. This CDR3 region has 14 residues. Germline V gene lookup returns CDR1 SGHRS and CDR2 YFSETQ. CDR3 coding DNA: TGCGCCAGCAGCTTGGGACAGGTCACCGGGGAGCTGTTTTTT. Translation: CASSLGQVTGELFF.

This rearrangement joins TRBV25-1 to TRBJ2-1, with TRBD2 matching over 13 bases. V lost 4 bases and J lost 6; bases outside the gene matches: 15. This CDR3 is built from 19 residues. Germline V gene lookup returns CDR1 MGHDK and CDR2 SYGVNS. The CDR3 nucleotides read TGTGCCAGCAGTGGGGTCGGGACTAGCGGGACCAATCCAACCAATGAGCAGTTCTTC. Translated: CASSGVGTSGTNPTNEQFF.

This clonotype was recorded only once. This sequence joins TRBV5-5 and TRBJ1-1, with a possible D match to TRBD1 (5 bases). Trimming stripped 4 bases from V and 0 bases from J, with 10 bases between. CDR1 SGHKS and CDR2 YYEKEE come from the germline V gene (reference sequence). This CDR3 is built from 14 residues. CDR3 protein: CASSQGVMNTEAFF. The CDR3, as DNA: TGTGCCAGCAGCCAGGGTGTAATGAACACTGAAGCTTTCTTT.

This clonotype was seen a few times. The chain uses TRBV5-5 and TRBJ2-7, with no clear D. Germline loops: CDR1 SGHKS, CDR2 YYEKEE (reference sequence). Trimming cost V 2 bases and J 7 bases, with 19 bases left between them. This CDR3 contains 15 residues. CDR3 in amino acids: CASSFIRSAEIEQYF. The CDR3 DNA is TGTGCCAGCAGCTTTATTCGATCCGCCGAGATAGAGCAGTACTTC.

This clonotype was found many times. The rearrangement links TRBV7-2 to TRBJ1-5; 10 bases are shared with TRBD1. J gave up 6 bases and V 5 bases, and 10 bases lay outside the gene matches. The CDR3 consists of 16 residues. CDR1 and CDR2 from the germline V gene are SGHTA and FQGNSA. The CDR3 loop reads CASSPKGTGAGQPQHF. The CDR3 DNA reads as TGTGCCAGCAGCCCCAAAGGGACAGGGGCGGGTCAGCCCCAGCATTTT.

This clonotype was found many times. This chain links TRBV5-6 with TRBJ2-5; D might be TRBD1 or TRBD2, each matching 5 bases. V was clipped by 4 bases and J by 3 bases, with 16 bases between them. CDR3 length: 15 amino acids. Per the germline V gene, CDR1 is SGHDT and CDR2 is YYEEEE. The CDR3 spells CASSGTVRAKETQYF. DNA for the CDR3: TGTGCCAGCAGCGGGACCGTACGCGCAAAAGAGACCCAGTACTTC.

There are many counts of this clonotype. As DNA, the CDR3 is TGTGCCAGCAGCTTCGGGACCATACAGGGGGGCAACACTGAAGCTTTCTTT. Residues: CASSFGTIQGGNTEAFF. The V and J genes are TRBV5-5 and TRBJ1-1; 8 bases line up with TRBD1. The ends lost 2 bases at V and 2 bases at J; junction bases unmatched: 11. Germline V gene data show CDR1 as SGHKS and CDR2 as YYEKEE (reference sequence). The CDR3 extends over 17 amino acids.

There are a few counts of this clonotype. The J gene is TRBJ1-1, the V gene TRBV29-1; D is unresolved. V dropped 5 bases and J dropped 0 bases, with 10 bases sitting between them. CDR3 length equals 13 residues. The germline V gene has CDR1 SQVTM and CDR2 ANQGSEA. CDR3 nucleotides: TGCAGCGTTTCACAGAGCTTGAACACTGAAGCTTTCTTT. Translation gives CSVSQSLNTEAFF.

This chain connects TRBV15 to TRBJ1-5; TRBD1 might be the D (5 bases). The V end lost 0 bases, the J end lost 8 bases, and 14 bases lay between the germline ends. CDR1 and CDR2 (germline): LNHNV, YYDKDF (reference sequence). This CDR3 contains 15 residues. This CDR3 reads CATSREGDLTEPQHF. The CDR3 region has the DNA TGTGCCACCAGCAGAGAGGGGGACCTAACAGAGCCCCAGCATTTT.

The table lists this clonotype with many counts. The chain has TRBV20-1 and TRBJ2-1; 8 bases map to TRBD2. Germline CDR1 is DFQATT and CDR2 is SNEGSKA (reference sequence). The CDR3 totals 18 residues. The V segment lost 0 bases and the J segment 0 bases; nucleotides outside the gene matches: 10. CDR3 protein: CSARELAGGSSSYNEQFF. In DNA, the CDR3 is TGCAGTGCTAGAGAGCTGGCGGGAGGCTCCAGCTCCTACAATGAGCAGTTCTTC.

This clonotype was recorded many times. This chain uses TRBV7-8 with TRBJ2-4; no clear D. Between the trimmed V and J ends, which lost 4 bases and 4 bases, there was a span of 8 bases. Germline values: CDR1 SGHVS, CDR2 FQNEAQ. The CDR3 has 13 residues. For the CDR3, the DNA is TGTGCCAGCAGCTCGTATGTGAAAAACATTCAGTACTTC. It yields the protein CASSSYVKNIQYF.

In its sample, this clonotype was seen many times. This chain joins TRBV29-1 and TRBJ1-2; D is perhaps TRBD1 (5 bases). Germline CDR1 SQVTM, CDR2 ANQGSEA. V gave up 3 bases and J gave up 1 base, with 12 bases separating them. The CDR3 has 14 residues. The chain's CDR3 is CSVDGQGFNYGYTF. The CDR3 DNA sequence: TGCAGCGTTGATGGACAAGGTTTTAACTATGGCTACACCTTC.

This clonotype was counted at least ten times. The V gene is TRBV11-2, the J gene TRBJ2-1; tentatively, D is TRBD1 or TRBD2 (6 bases each). This CDR3 has 17 amino acids. Germline assignment: CDR1 SGHAT and CDR2 FQNNGV. V was clipped by 1 base and J by 9 bases, with 22 bases between them. The CDR3 DNA reads TGTGCCAGCAGCTTAGGTTGGGGGCGGCGAGCGGGCGGTGAGCAGTTCTTC. Protein: CASSLGWGRRAGGEQFF.

This clonotype has a count of ten or more. The chain carries TRBV5-1 and TRBJ2-2, with D hard to call. The CDR3 runs to 14 residues. CDR1 SGHRS and CDR2 YFSETQ come from the germline V gene. Deletions cut 3 bases from V and 3 bases from J, with 9 bases between. This CDR3 reads CASSSVLYTGELFF. The CDR3 DNA sequence: TGCGCCAGCAGCTCAGTTTTATACACCGGGGAGCTGTTTTTT.

This clonotype was seen ten or more times. The junction differs from germline at one of its ends, possibly a read error. The chain combines TRBV12-3 or TRBV12-4 with TRBJ2-7; the D is unclear. The CDR3 is 11 residues long. The CDR3 protein is CASSFSYEQYF. The CDR3 DNA follows: TGCGCCAGCAGCTTCTCCTACGAGCAGTACTTC.

On this clonotype: One end of the junction fails to match germline, which may point to a read error. The V call is TRBV25-1, the J call TRBJ2-1; D unclear. There are 16 residues in the CDR3. Germline V gives CDR1 MGHDK, CDR2 SYGVNS. For the CDR3, the DNA is TGTGCCGGCAGTGAATATATGGTAGGGTGGGGTTCTGAGCAGTTCTTC. Translation gives CAGSEYMVGWGSEQFF.

Many counts were recorded for this clonotype. This sequence joins TRBV20-1 and TRBJ2-7, with D possibly matching TRBD1 (5 bases). V was clipped by 0 bases and J by 4 bases, with 16 bases between them. CDR1 and CDR2 (germline): DFQATT, SNEGSKA (reference sequence). The CDR3 totals 15 residues. The CDR3 loop is CSARDIRGRVYEQYF. The CDR3 bases are TGCAGTGCTAGAGATATTCGCGGCAGGGTGTACGAGCAGTACTTC.

In its sample, this clonotype was seen many times. The V and J genes are TRBV29-1 and TRBJ1-4; D gene uncertain. From germline, CDR1 is SQVTM and CDR2 ANQGSEA. This CDR3 is 12 amino acids long. The ends were cut back, 7 bases at V and 6 bases at J, with 12 bases in the middle. The CDR3 loop reads CSAEIGDEKLFF. CDR3 DNA sequence: TGCAGCGCGGAGATCGGGGATGAAAAACTGTTTTTT.

This clonotype was counted between two and nine times. The rearrangement uses TRBV3-1 and TRBJ2-5; D is ambiguous. V was shortened by 4 bases and J by 8 bases, with 11 bases between the two germline ends. The CDR3 is 12 residues long. Germline CDR1 reads LGHDT; CDR2 reads YNNKEL (reference sequence). The CDR3 bases are TGTGCCAGCAGCCCGAACCCGGGTACCCAGTACTTC. It yields the protein CASSPNPGTQYF.

This clonotype was detected ten times or more. This rearrangement joins TRBV7-3 to TRBJ2-3; a weak D match, TRBD2 (7 bases). Germline assignment: CDR1 SGHTA and CDR2 FQGTGA. The CDR3 is made up of 16 amino acids. V gave up 0 bases and J gave up 4 bases, with 14 bases separating them. The CDR3 region is CASSLTSGGRSDTQYF. CDR3 coding DNA: TGTGCCAGCAGCTTAACGTCCGGGGGGCGGTCAGATACGCAGTATTTT.

There are many counts of this clonotype. The rearrangement uses TRBV20-1 and TRBJ2-1, with 11 bases lining up with TRBD2. With V trimmed by 5 bases and J by 4 bases, 4 bases remained unmatched. This CDR3 region has 14 residues. Germline CDR1 and CDR2: DFQATT and SNEGSKA (reference sequence). In nucleotides, the CDR3 is TGCAGTGCTCTTAGCGGGGGGGATTACAATGAGCAGTTCTTC. It is translated as CSALSGGDYNEQFF.

This CDR3 is CASSEPYDLAKSQETQYF. The CDR3 region has the DNA TGTGCCAGCAGTGAACCCTACGATCTGGCGAAGAGCCAAGAGACCCAGTACTTC. The chain combines TRBV6-1 with TRBJ2-5; no reliable D call. The CDR3 consists of 18 residues. Per the germline V gene, CDR1 is MNHNS and CDR2 is SASEGT. With 2 bases removed from V and 1 base from J, the gap between germline ends came to 20 bases.

The CDR3 region has the DNA TGTGCCAGCAGCTCACCCCAGGGGAGATGGGAGACCCAGTACTTC. As protein: CASSSPQGRWETQYF. The chain couples TRBV7-9 to TRBJ2-5, with a possible D match to TRBD1 (6 bases). The germline gives CDR1 SEHNR, CDR2 FQNEAQ (reference sequence). The CDR3 has 15 residues. Trimming left V 4 bases short and J 5 bases short, with 17 bases between.